This TCR beta chain was recorded in a study of cytotoxic CD8 clonotypes in ibrutinib-treated CLL. The CDR3 spans 16 residues. Trimming cost V 1 base and J 3 bases; bases outside gene matches: 6. From germline, CDR1 is MGHRA and CDR2 YSYEKL. Using immunoSEQ multiplex PCR, the repertoire was profiled, and TCRdb retains in-frame clones only, with some absent. Of about 140,000 clones listed, around 84% are singletons. The sample here was PBMCs, taken after 36 months of ibrutinib treatment. The receptor was derived from a human donor with chronic lymphocytic leukemia. J is TRBJ2-7 and V is TRBV4-1; 10 positions agree with TRBD2. The CDR3 region is CASSQGLAGEYYEQYF. The CDR3 DNA reads as TGCGCCAGCAGCCAAGGTCTAGCGGGAGAGTACTACGAGCAGTACTTC.